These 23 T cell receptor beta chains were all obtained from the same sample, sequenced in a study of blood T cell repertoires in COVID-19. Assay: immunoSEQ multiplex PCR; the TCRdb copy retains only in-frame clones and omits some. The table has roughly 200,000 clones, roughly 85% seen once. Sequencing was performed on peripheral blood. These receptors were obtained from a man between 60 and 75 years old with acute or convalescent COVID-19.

The DNA for the CDR3 is TGTGCCAGCAGTCGATCGAAAGGTGGGACAGGTAGGGGGAATGAGCAGTTCTTC. Translating gives CASSRSKGGTGRGNEQFF. The V and J genes are TRBV6-6 and TRBJ2-1; the match to TRBD1 covers 8 bases. The CDR3 sequence is 18 residues long. V trimming: 5 bases; J trimming: 7 bases; junction bases outside the gene matches: 19. Per germline, CDR1 MNHNY and CDR2 SVGAGI (reference sequence).

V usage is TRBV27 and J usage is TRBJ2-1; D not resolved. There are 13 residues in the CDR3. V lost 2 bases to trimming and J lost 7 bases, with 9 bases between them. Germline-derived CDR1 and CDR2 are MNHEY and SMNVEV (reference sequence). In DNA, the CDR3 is TGTGCCAGCAGTTTACGGCGGTTTAATGAGCAGTTCTTC. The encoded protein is CASSLRRFNEQFF.

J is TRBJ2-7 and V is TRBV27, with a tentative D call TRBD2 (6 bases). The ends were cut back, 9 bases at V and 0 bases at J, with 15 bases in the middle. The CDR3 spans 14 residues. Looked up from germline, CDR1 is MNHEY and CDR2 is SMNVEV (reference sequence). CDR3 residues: CASGRIGASYEQYF. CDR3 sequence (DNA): TGTGCCAGTGGGAGGATAGGCGCCTCCTACGAGCAGTACTTC.

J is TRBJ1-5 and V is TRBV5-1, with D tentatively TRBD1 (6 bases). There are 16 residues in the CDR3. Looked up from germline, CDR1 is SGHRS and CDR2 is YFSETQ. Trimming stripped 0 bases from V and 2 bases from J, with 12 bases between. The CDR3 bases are TGCGCCAGCAGCTTGGGGGGCCCAGGGGGCAATCAGCCCCAGCATTTT. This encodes CASSLGGPGGNQPQHF.

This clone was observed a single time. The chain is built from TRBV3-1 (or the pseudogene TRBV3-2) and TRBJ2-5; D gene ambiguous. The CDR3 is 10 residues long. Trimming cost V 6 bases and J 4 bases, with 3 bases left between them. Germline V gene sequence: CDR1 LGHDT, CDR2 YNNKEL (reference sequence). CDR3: CASSRETQYF. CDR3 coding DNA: TGTGCCAGCAGTCGAGAGACCCAGTACTTC.

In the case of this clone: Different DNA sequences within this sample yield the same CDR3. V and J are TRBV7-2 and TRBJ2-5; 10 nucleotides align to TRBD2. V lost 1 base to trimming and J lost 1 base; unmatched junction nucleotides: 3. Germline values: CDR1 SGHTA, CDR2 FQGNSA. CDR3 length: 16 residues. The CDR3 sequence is CASSLGLAGGQETQYF. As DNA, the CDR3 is TGTGCCAGCAGCTTAGGACTAGCGGGTGGCCAAGAGACCCAGTACTTC.

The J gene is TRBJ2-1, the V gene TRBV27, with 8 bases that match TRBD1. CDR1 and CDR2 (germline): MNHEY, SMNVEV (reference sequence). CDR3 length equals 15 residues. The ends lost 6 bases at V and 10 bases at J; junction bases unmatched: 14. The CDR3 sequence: CASSNFFQGAGEQFF. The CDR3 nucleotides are TGTGCCAGCAGCAACTTTTTCCAGGGGGCTGGAGAGCAGTTCTTC.

This CDR3 is CASSRGVLTGANVLTF. Written as DNA, the CDR3 is TGTGCCAGCAGTCGGGGGGTTCTGACTGGGGCCAACGTCCTGACTTTC. The chain couples TRBV9 to TRBJ2-6; 7 bases fit TRBD2. The CDR3 consists of 16 residues. With 5 bases clipped from V and 2 bases from J, the junction kept 7 bases outside the gene matches. Germline CDR1 reads SGDLS; CDR2 reads YYNGEE.

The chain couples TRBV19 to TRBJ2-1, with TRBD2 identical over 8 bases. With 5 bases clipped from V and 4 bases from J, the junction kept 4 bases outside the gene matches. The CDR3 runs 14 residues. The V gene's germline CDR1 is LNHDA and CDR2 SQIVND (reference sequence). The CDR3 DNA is TGTGCCAGTAGTTCAGCGGGAGTTTACAATGAGCAGTTCTTC. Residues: CASSSAGVYNEQFF.

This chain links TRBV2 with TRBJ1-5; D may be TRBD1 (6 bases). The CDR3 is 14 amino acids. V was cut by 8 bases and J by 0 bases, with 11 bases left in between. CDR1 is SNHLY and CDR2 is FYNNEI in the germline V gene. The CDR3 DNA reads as TGTGCCAGCCTCCGGACAGCTAGCAATCAGCCCCAGCATTTT. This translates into CASLRTASNQPQHF.

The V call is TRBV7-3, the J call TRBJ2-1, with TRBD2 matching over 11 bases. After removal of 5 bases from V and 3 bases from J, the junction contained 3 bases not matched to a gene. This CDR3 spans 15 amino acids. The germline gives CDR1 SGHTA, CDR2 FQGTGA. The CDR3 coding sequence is TGTGCCAGCAGCGACGGGACTAGCGGCTACAATGAGCAGTTCTTC. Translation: CASSDGTSGYNEQFF.

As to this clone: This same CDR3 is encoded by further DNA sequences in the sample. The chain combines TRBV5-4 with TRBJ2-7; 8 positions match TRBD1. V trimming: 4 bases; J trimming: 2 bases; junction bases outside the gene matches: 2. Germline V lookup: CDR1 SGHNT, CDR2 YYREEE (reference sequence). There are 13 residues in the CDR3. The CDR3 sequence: CASSRDRTYEQYF. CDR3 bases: TGTGCCAGCAGCCGGGACAGGACCTACGAGCAGTACTTC.

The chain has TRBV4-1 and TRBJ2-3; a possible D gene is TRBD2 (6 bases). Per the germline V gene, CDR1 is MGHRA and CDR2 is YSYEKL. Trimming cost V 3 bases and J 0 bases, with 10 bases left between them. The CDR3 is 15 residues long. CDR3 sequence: CASSHSGGSTDTQYF. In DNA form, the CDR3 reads TGCGCCAGCAGCCATAGCGGAGGGAGCACAGATACGCAGTATTTT.

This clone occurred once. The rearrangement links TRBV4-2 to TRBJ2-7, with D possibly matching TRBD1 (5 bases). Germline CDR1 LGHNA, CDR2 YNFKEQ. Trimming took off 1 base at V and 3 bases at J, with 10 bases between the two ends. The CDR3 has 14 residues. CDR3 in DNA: TGTGCCAGCAGCCAAGGGGGCCAGGGCTACGAGCAGTACTTC. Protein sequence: CASSQGGQGYEQYF.

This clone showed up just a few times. In DNA, the CDR3 is TGTGCCAGCAGCGGAGCGCGAGGGAACCAAGAGACCCAGTACTTC. Protein: CASSGARGNQETQYF. This sequence joins TRBV7-8 and TRBJ2-5; tentative D call: TRBD2 (5 bases). CDR1 and CDR2 from the germline V gene are SGHVS and FQNEAQ. The V and J ends lost 5 bases and 0 bases respectively, with 13 bases between them. This CDR3 has 15 amino acids.

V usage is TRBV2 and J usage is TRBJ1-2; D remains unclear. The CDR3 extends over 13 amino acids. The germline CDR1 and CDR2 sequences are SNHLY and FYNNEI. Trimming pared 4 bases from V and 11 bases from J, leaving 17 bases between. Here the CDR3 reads CASSGTMQGWYTF. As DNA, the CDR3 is TGTGCCAGCAGTGGGACTATGCAAGGATGGTACACCTTC. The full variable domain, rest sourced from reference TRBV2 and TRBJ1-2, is EPEVTQTPSHQVTQMGQEVILRCVPISNHLYFYWYRQILGQKVEFLVSFYNNEISEKSEIFDDQFSVERPDGSNFTLKIRSTKLEDSAMYFCASSGTMQGWYTFGSGTRLTVV.

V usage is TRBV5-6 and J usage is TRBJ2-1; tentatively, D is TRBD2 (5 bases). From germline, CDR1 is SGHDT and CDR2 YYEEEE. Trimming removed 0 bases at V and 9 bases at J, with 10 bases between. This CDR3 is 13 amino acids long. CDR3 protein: CASSLARVGEQFF. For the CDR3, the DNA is TGTGCCAGCAGCTTGGCGCGGGTTGGTGAGCAGTTCTTC.

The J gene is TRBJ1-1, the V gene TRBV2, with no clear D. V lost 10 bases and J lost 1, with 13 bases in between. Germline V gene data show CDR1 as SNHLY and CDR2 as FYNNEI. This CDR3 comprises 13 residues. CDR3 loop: CATWLGRNTEAFF. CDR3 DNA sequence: TGTGCCACCTGGCTGGGCAGGAACACTGAAGCTTTCTTT.

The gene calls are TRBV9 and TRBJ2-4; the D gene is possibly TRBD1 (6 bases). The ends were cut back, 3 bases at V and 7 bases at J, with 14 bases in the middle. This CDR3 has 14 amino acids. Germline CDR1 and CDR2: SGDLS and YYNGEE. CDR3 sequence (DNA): TGTGCCAGCAGCGACCGACAGGCTGGCAACATTCAGTACTTC. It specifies CASSDRQAGNIQYF.

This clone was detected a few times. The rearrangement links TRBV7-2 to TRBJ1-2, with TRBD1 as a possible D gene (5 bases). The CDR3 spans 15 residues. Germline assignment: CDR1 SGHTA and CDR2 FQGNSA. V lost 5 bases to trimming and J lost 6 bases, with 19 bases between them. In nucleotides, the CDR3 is TGTGCCAGCAGCCTAGGCTGGGGGGATGACAATGGCTACACCTTC. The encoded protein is CASSLGWGDDNGYTF.

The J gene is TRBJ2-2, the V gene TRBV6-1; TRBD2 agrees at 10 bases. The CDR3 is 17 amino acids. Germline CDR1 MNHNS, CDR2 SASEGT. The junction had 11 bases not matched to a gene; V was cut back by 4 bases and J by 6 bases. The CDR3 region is CASSGFPLAGVSGELFF. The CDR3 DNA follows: TGTGCCAGCAGTGGGTTCCCTCTAGCGGGAGTTTCCGGGGAGCTGTTTTTT.

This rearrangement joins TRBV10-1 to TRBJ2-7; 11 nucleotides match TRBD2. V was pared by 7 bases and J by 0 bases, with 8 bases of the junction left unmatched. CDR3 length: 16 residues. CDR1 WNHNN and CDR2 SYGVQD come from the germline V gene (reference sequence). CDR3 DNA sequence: TGCGCCAGCAACCCGACTAGCGGGAATAGCTCCTACGAGCAGTACTTC. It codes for CASNPTSGNSSYEQYF.

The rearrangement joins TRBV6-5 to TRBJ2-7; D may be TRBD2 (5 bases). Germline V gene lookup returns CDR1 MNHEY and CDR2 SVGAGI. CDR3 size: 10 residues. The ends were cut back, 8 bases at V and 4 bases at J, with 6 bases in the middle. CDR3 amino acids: CASRDYEQYF. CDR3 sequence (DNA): TGTGCCAGCCGGGATTACGAGCAGTACTTC.